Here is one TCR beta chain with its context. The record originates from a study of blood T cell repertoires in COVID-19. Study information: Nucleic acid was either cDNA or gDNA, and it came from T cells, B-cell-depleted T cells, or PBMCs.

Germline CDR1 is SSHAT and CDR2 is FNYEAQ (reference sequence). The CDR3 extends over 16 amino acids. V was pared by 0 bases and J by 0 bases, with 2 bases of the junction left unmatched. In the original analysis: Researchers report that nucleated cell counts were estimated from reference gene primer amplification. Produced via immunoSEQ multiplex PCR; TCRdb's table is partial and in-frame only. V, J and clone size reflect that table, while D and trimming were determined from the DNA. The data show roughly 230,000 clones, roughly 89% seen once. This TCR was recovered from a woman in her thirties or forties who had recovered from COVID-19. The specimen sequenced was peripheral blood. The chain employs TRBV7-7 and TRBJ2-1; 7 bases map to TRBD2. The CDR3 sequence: CASSLAGGPSYNEQFF. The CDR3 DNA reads TGTGCCAGCAGCTTAGCGGGAGGGCCCTCCTACAATGAGCAGTTCTTC.